This T cell receptor beta chain was retrieved from a study of T cells in Graves' hyperthyroidism and ophthalmopathy. Study-level background: At the time of initial diagnosis and before any treatment, peripheral blood was collected.

At least 3 on the Clinical Activity Score was recorded for ophthalmopathy patients, who also had NOSPECS grade at least 4 and duration under 3 months. Germline V gene sequence: CDR1 MNHEY, CDR2 SMNVEV (reference sequence). This CDR3 spans 19 amino acids. V shed 4 bases, J shed 0 bases, and the junction held 15 bases outside the gene matches. This clonotype has a count of ten or more. Its antigen is not identified. Regions amplified from RNA transcripts were the TCR beta CDR3 regions. HTBI primers were used for first-round RT-PCR of the TCR CDR3. A single record per CDR3 protein comes from TCRdb applying MiXCR to the multiplex PCR reads. The table includes 350,000 or so distinct CDR3 sequences, around 18% detected once. Broader study findings: For ophthalmopathy, model prediction preceded onset by a median 6.5 months. The blood repertoire included most of the expanded thyroid clonotypes above 0.001.

The chain has TRBV27 and TRBJ1-5, with TRBD1 matching over 7 bases. This sequence was found in a woman aged 40-49 years with Graves' ophthalmopathy. Sequenced input: blood. CDR3 region: CASSSRGLRGSDSNQPQHF. CDR3 coding DNA: TGTGCCAGCAGTTCAAGGGGGCTCAGGGGCAGCGATAGCAATCAGCCCCAGCATTTT.